This TCR beta chain emerged from a study of blood T cells in healthy people across ages. Of note for this clonotype: Antigen specificity is unknown.

At least 6.5 million PBMCs were isolated per sample. General study findings and limits: Both naive CD4+ cell counts and diversity were greater in long-lived donors than in aged donors.

The CDR3 consists of 18 residues. Losses at the gene ends were 3 bases for V and 2 bases for J; bases not matched to a gene: 14. The germline CDR1 and CDR2 sequences are MGHRA and YSYEKL. PCR was performed a second time for roughly 6 to 12 cycles using a sample-barcoded 5' primer and a J-beta primer mix. TCRdb reprocessed the 5' RACE reads with MiXCR, giving one entry per CDR3 protein. The sample lists some 920,000 distinct CDR3 sequences, approximately 50% seen once, with roughly 23% in the top ten. This clonotype was obtained from a woman aged 55-69 years in good health. The chain links TRBV4-1 to TRBJ2-3; 7 positions match TRBD2. The sequenced sample consisted of blood. The CDR3 spells CASSHSGRLALNTDTQYF. The CDR3 nucleotides are TGCGCCAGCAGCCACTCCGGGAGGCTAGCGCTTAACACAGATACGCAGTATTTT.